What follows are 27 T cell receptor beta chains derived from one specimen sequenced in a study of blood T cell repertoires in COVID-19. TCRdb's copy holds only in-frame clones and misses some; the assay was immunoSEQ multiplex PCR. Among 250,000 to 350,000 clones listed, roughly 89% were seen once. The sample consisted of peripheral blood. Every receptor here comes from a man aged 30 to 45 with acute or convalescent COVID-19.

The V call is TRBV9, the J call TRBJ2-7; D is perhaps TRBD2 (6 bases). This CDR3 has 15 residues. Trimming shortened V by 4 bases and J by 2 bases, and 16 bases separated the two germline ends. The V gene's germline CDR1 is SGDLS and CDR2 YYNGEE. CDR3 in DNA: TGTGCCAGCAGCCCTGGACTAACCCAGGCCTACGAGCAGTACTTC. This sequence encodes CASSPGLTQAYEQYF.

V usage is TRBV6-6 and J usage is TRBJ1-2; D might be TRBD1 (6 bases). This CDR3 is built from 16 residues. The germline gives CDR1 MNHNY, CDR2 SVGAGI (reference sequence). V was clipped by 6 bases and J by 5 bases, with 22 bases between them. The CDR3 is CASRAQGGVIPYGYTF. The CDR3 bases are TGTGCCAGCAGGGCCCAAGGGGGTGTAATCCCTTATGGCTACACCTTC.

The rearrangement links TRBV28 to TRBJ2-7, with D perhaps TRBD1 (6 bases). The V gene's germline CDR1 is MDHEN and CDR2 SYDVKM. The V end was cut by 3 bases, the J end by 0 bases, with 12 bases between. This CDR3 spans 15 amino acids. For the CDR3, the DNA is TGTGCCAGCAGTTTTGAGGGGGACCACTCCTACGAGCAGTACTTC. This sequence encodes CASSFEGDHSYEQYF.

This clone was seen just once. The chain has TRBV28 and TRBJ1-1, with D perhaps matching TRBD1 (6 bases). Germline CDR1 and CDR2: MDHEN and SYDVKM. This CDR3 spans 12 amino acids. Trimming cost V 10 bases and J 3 bases, with 12 bases left between them. CDR3 coding DNA: TGTGCCATCCAAGACAGGTACACTGAAGCTTTCTTT. Residues: CAIQDRYTEAFF.

The chain employs TRBV7-9 and TRBJ1-1; TRBD1 is a possible D gene (6 bases). V was cut by 5 bases and J by 7 bases, with 11 bases left in between. This CDR3 has 12 residues. The germline V gene encodes CDR1 SEHNR and CDR2 FQNEAQ (reference sequence). The CDR3 coding sequence is TGTGCCAGCAGCACGGACAGACTTGAAGCTTTCTTT. It yields the protein CASSTDRLEAFF.

In its sample, this clone was seen once. Written as DNA, the CDR3 is TGTGCCAGCAGCTTATTTAGACAGACCACAGATACGCAGTATTTT. Residues: CASSLFRQTTDTQYF. V is TRBV11-3 and J is TRBJ2-3, with D maybe TRBD1 (5 bases). The V end lost 2 bases, the J end lost 2 bases, and 11 bases lay between the germline ends. Germline lookup yields CDR1 SGHNT and CDR2 YENEEA. This CDR3 region has 15 residues.

The chain joins TRBV19 to TRBJ2-7; TRBD1 aligns across 7 bases. V was pared by 6 bases and J by 2 bases, with 10 bases of the junction left unmatched. Looked up from germline, CDR1 is LNHDA and CDR2 is SQIVND (reference sequence). This CDR3 comprises 15 residues. This chain's CDR3 is CASSWNPGQTYEQYF. For the CDR3, the DNA is TGTGCCAGTAGCTGGAATCCGGGACAGACCTACGAGCAGTACTTC.

The CDR3 region has the DNA TGTGCCAGCAGCTCCCGGGGAGTCTCCTACGAGCAGTACTTC. Amino acids: CASSSRGVSYEQYF. J is TRBJ2-7 and V is TRBV11-2; D is perhaps TRBD2 (5 bases). The CDR3 sequence is 14 residues long. From germline, CDR1 is SGHAT and CDR2 FQNNGV. V was cut by 4 bases and J by 0 bases, with 10 bases left in between.

The chain has TRBV30 and TRBJ2-4; TRBD1 aligns across 8 bases. Germline CDR1 and CDR2: GTSNPN and SVGIG (reference sequence). The CDR3 covers 14 residues. The V gene end was trimmed by 3 bases and the J gene end by 7 bases; junction bases not matched to a gene: 8. The CDR3 region is CAWSWGQAGNIQYF. The CDR3 nucleotides are TGTGCCTGGAGCTGGGGACAGGCAGGGAACATTCAGTACTTC.

This clone has only a few counts. The genes are TRBV27 and TRBJ2-5; 11 nucleotides agree with TRBD2. This CDR3 has 18 residues. V shed 5 bases, J shed 5 bases, and the junction held 16 bases outside the gene matches. Germline CDR1 reads MNHEY; CDR2 reads SMNVEV (reference sequence). The CDR3 DNA reads TGTGCCAGCAGTATCAGGTTTGCTAGCGGGGGGCCCCGGGAGACCCAGTACTTC. The encoded protein is CASSIRFASGGPRETQYF.

The chain links TRBV28 to TRBJ2-1; possible D gene TRBD1, 6 bases. Germline V gives CDR1 MDHEN, CDR2 SYDVKM. The CDR3 loop spans 16 amino acids. V lost 9 bases and J 1 base, leaving 19 bases between the germline ends. CDR3 DNA sequence: TGTGCCAGTCGGCTGGGGGCTGTGGGTTCCTACAATGAGCAGTTCTTC. It yields the protein CASRLGAVGSYNEQFF.

V and J are TRBV25-1 and TRBJ1-2; 8 bases agree with TRBD1. Trimming cost V 6 bases and J 9 bases; bases outside gene matches: 12. The germline V gene encodes CDR1 MGHDK and CDR2 SYGVNS. This CDR3 contains 14 residues. Written as DNA, the CDR3 is TGTGCCAGCAGACCGGACAGGGCGGATTCTAGCTACACCTTC. Amino acid sequence: CASRPDRADSSYTF.

The chain recombines TRBV5-5 with TRBJ2-7; TRBD1 might be the D (6 bases). V was clipped by 0 bases and J by 4 bases, with 14 bases between them. In germline, CDR1 is SGHKS, CDR2 YYEKEE (reference sequence). CDR3 length equals 15 residues. The CDR3 reads CASSLEDRQPYEQYF. The CDR3 region has the DNA TGTGCCAGCAGCTTGGAGGACAGACAGCCATACGAGCAGTACTTC.

The chain links TRBV5-1 to TRBJ2-7, with 11 bases aligning to TRBD2. Unmatched junction bases numbered 3, after V lost 4 bases and J lost 3 bases. Germline V gene data show CDR1 as SGHRS and CDR2 as YFSETQ. The CDR3 sequence is 14 residues long. The CDR3 DNA is TGCGCCAGCAGCCAGGGGACTAGCGGCTACGAGCAGTACTTC. Its protein is CASSQGTSGYEQYF.

V gene TRBV30 combines with J gene TRBJ2-1; no clear D gene. The CDR3 length is 16 residues. Germline V gene sequence: CDR1 GTSNPN, CDR2 SVGIG (reference sequence). With 0 bases removed from V and 0 bases from J, the gap between germline ends came to 12 bases. The CDR3 loop reads CAWSVRGTYSYNEQFF. The CDR3 DNA reads as TGTGCCTGGAGTGTACGCGGCACCTACTCCTACAATGAGCAGTTCTTC.

This chain joins TRBV6-5 and TRBJ1-1; 12 bases are a match to TRBD1. Per germline, CDR1 MNHEY and CDR2 SVGAGI. J lost 14 bases, V lost 4 bases, and 2 bases had no gene match. The CDR3 has 11 amino acids. The CDR3 loop reads CASSSGTGGFF. The CDR3, as DNA: TGTGCCAGCAGTTCCGGGACAGGGGGCTTCTTT.

The chain has TRBV3-1 (or the pseudogene TRBV3-2) and TRBJ2-2, with 11 bases lining up with TRBD1. Germline CDR1 LGHDT, CDR2 YNNKEL (reference sequence). The CDR3 is made up of 15 amino acids. The junction had 6 bases not matched to a gene; V was cut back by 5 bases and J by 7 bases. This CDR3 reads CASSSPGQGVGELFF. CDR3 nucleotide sequence: TGTGCCAGCAGCTCTCCGGGACAGGGGGTCGGGGAGCTGTTTTTT.

V and J are TRBV27 and TRBJ2-5; TRBD1 agrees at 8 bases. This CDR3 comprises 13 residues. Germline CDR1 is MNHEY and CDR2 is SMNVEV (reference sequence). After removal of 8 bases from V and 5 bases from J, the junction contained 7 bases not matched to a gene. The CDR3, as DNA: TGTGCCAGCGGGTCGGACAGGGCCGAGACCCAGTACTTC. The encoded protein is CASGSDRAETQYF.

The chain combines TRBV24-1 with TRBJ2-3; 10 bases match TRBD1. V trimming: 9 bases; J trimming: 4 bases; junction bases outside the gene matches: 9. The CDR3 runs 15 residues. The V gene's germline CDR1 is KGHDR and CDR2 SFDVKD. CDR3 residues: CATQPGQGDADTQYF. CDR3 nucleotides: TGTGCCACCCAACCAGGACAGGGGGACGCAGATACGCAGTATTTT.

J is TRBJ2-2 and V is TRBV15; D is unclear. Germline V gene data show CDR1 as LNHNV and CDR2 as YYDKDF (reference sequence). The CDR3 runs 13 residues. V lost 3 bases, J lost 6 bases, and 8 bases lay in between. CDR3 residues: CATSRRNAGELFF. CDR3 in DNA: TGTGCCACCAGCAGGAGAAACGCCGGGGAGCTGTTTTTT.

A remark on this clone: Mismatch with germline at one junction end may stem from a read error. The chain recombines TRBV7-7 with TRBJ2-5; no firm D call. CDR1 is SSHAT and CDR2 is FNYEAQ in the germline V gene (reference sequence). CDR3 length: 13 residues. In nucleotides, the CDR3 is TGTGCTAGCAGCTTAGGGCTCCAAGAGACCCAGTACTTC. It specifies CASSLGLQETQYF.

The chain couples TRBV19 to TRBJ1-5, with a tentative D call TRBD1 (5 bases). V was cut by 10 bases and J by 2 bases, with 12 bases left in between. Germline V lookup: CDR1 LNHDA, CDR2 SQIVND (reference sequence). The CDR3 has 13 residues. CDR3 nucleotide sequence: TGTGCCACTTCACGACAGCGCAATCAGCCCCAGCATTTT. Protein: CATSRQRNQPQHF.

The genes are TRBV19 and TRBJ2-7; D possibly corresponds to TRBD1 (6 bases). Trimming removed 4 bases at V and 2 bases at J, with 12 bases between. There are 14 residues in the CDR3. Germline CDR1 reads LNHDA; CDR2 reads SQIVND (reference sequence). CDR3 sequence (DNA): TGTGCCAGTAGTAAAAAAGGGGGTACCTACGAGCAGTACTTC. Translating it yields CASSKKGGTYEQYF.

The CDR3 coding sequence is TGTGCCAGTAGTGCCCCTGAAGGGAGCTTCGCTGGCTACACCTTC. Encoded protein: CASSAPEGSFAGYTF. The rearrangement links TRBV19 to TRBJ1-2, with no clear D. The CDR3 is 15 amino acids. Per the germline V gene, CDR1 is LNHDA and CDR2 is SQIVND (reference sequence). V shed 5 bases and J shed 7 bases, with 20 bases lying between them.

This chain joins TRBV27 and TRBJ2-3, with D hard to call. V lost 2 bases and J lost 4, with 13 bases in between. The CDR3 has 15 amino acids. Germline V gives CDR1 MNHEY, CDR2 SMNVEV (reference sequence). The CDR3 DNA reads TGTGCCAGCAGTTTAGGCGGCTCGCCCTCAGATACGCAGTATTTT. Translating gives CASSLGGSPSDTQYF.

CDR3 sequence: CASSKLAGGSTDTQYF. CDR3 DNA sequence: TGTGCCAGCAGCAAGTTAGCGGGAGGGAGCACAGATACGCAGTATTTT. The chain joins TRBV5-5 to TRBJ2-3; 11 nucleotides match TRBD2. Trimming took 4 bases from V and 0 from J; bases not matched to a gene: 4. This CDR3 is 16 amino acids long. Looked up from germline, CDR1 is SGHKS and CDR2 is YYEKEE (reference sequence).

The chain uses TRBV2 and TRBJ1-2; perhaps TRBD1 as D (6 bases). Trimming left V 3 bases short and J 4 bases short, with 18 bases between. The CDR3 is 16 amino acids. CDR1 and CDR2 from the germline V gene are SNHLY and FYNNEI. CDR3 sequence reads: CASSEGFKGVSYGYTF. The CDR3 bases are TGTGCCAGCAGTGAGGGATTTAAGGGGGTTTCCTATGGCTACACCTTC.